The 27 T cell receptor beta chains listed next were all sequenced from one sample in a study of identical twins. MiXCR, applied by TCRdb to the 5' RACE reads, yields one record per CDR3 protein. The sample lists approximately 630,000 distinct CDR3 sequences, under 8.5% occurring once. These data are also associated with another study on yellow fever vaccine responses in identical twins.

Specimen: PBMCs. The source of these receptors is a woman younger than 35 in good health.

Regarding this clonotype: A read error may account for a junction end that differs from germline. The CDR3 coding sequence is TGCTGTGCTAGAGATCCCGCGGGAGGGCCCTCATCTGAGCAGTTCTTC. Protein product: CCARDPAGGPSSEQFF. The chain uses TRBV20-1 and TRBJ2-1; 9 bases map to TRBD2. This CDR3 has 16 amino acids. Germline V gene lookup returns CDR1 DFQATT and CDR2 SNEGSKA (reference sequence).

This clonotype was observed a few times. The gene calls are TRBV27 and TRBJ2-5, with 8 bases fitting TRBD2. After removal of 5 bases from V and 5 bases from J, the junction contained 16 bases not matched to a gene. CDR3 length: 17 residues. Germline CDR1 and CDR2: MNHEY and SMNVEV (reference sequence). CDR3: CASSPRSSGNMGETQYF. The CDR3 coding sequence is TGTGCCAGCAGTCCCCGGAGTAGCGGGAATATGGGGGAGACCCAGTACTTC.

This clonotype has at least ten counts. The chain recombines TRBV12-3 or TRBV12-4 with TRBJ1-1; no clear D gene. The CDR3 totals 14 residues. Trimming removed 3 bases from V and 0 bases from J, with 8 bases in between. The CDR3 DNA follows: TGTGCCAGCAGTTTCTCAATTCTGAACACTGAAGCTTTCTTT. This codes for CASSFSILNTEAFF.

Ten or more counts support this clonotype. CDR3 sequence (DNA): TGTGCCAGCAGCTCGAATCAAAACTATGGCTACACCTTC. It yields the protein CASSSNQNYGYTF. This chain connects TRBV11-2 to TRBJ1-2; no firm D call. V dropped 4 bases and J dropped 2 bases, with 8 bases sitting between them. Germline V gene data show CDR1 as SGHAT and CDR2 as FQNNGV. The CDR3 covers 13 residues.

This clonotype was found a few times. The chain combines TRBV24-1 with TRBJ2-3; TRBD2 matches at 8 bases. Trimming cost V 4 bases and J 0 bases; bases outside gene matches: 8. The germline gives CDR1 KGHDR, CDR2 SFDVKD. This CDR3 contains 17 residues. The CDR3 loop is CATSDPTSATSTDTQYF. For the CDR3, the DNA is TGTGCCACCAGTGACCCGACTAGCGCAACTAGCACAGATACGCAGTATTTT.

At least ten counts were recorded for this clonotype. The chain employs TRBV7-2 and TRBJ2-5, with TRBD1 identical over 8 bases. With 3 bases clipped from V and 1 base from J, the junction kept 4 bases outside the gene matches. The CDR3 consists of 15 residues. Germline CDR1 and CDR2: SGHTA and FQGNSA. The CDR3 sequence: CASSFRGQGQETQYF. The DNA of the CDR3 is TGTGCCAGCAGCTTCCGTGGACAGGGCCAAGAGACCCAGTACTTC.

This clonotype appeared many times. The V gene is TRBV5-6, the J gene TRBJ2-2; no clear D gene. The V end lost 4 bases, the J end lost 6 bases, and 19 bases lay between the germline ends. This CDR3 has 16 residues. CDR1 is SGHDT and CDR2 is YYEEEE in the germline V gene. This chain's CDR3 is CASSLRTGLEPGELFF. CDR3 nucleotide sequence: TGTGCCAGCAGCCTACGGACCGGTTTAGAACCCGGGGAGCTGTTTTTT. The whole variable domain, filled in from reference TRBV5-6 and TRBJ2-2, reads DAGVTQSPTHLIKTRGQQVTLRCSPKSGHDTVSWYQQALGQGPQFIFQYYEEEERQRGNFPDRFSGHQFPNYSSELNVNALLLGDSALYLCASSLRTGLEPGELFFGEGSRLTVL.

This clonotype showed up just a few times. CDR3 in DNA: TGTGCCAGCAGCCAGCCCGGACTATTCACAGATACGCAGTATTTT. It specifies CASSQPGLFTDTQYF. V is TRBV3-1 and J is TRBJ2-3; possible D gene TRBD2, 6 bases. V was pared by 3 bases and J by 2 bases, with 12 bases between. This CDR3 region has 15 residues. CDR1 and CDR2 (germline): LGHDT, YNNKEL (reference sequence).

Ten or more counts support this clonotype. The gene calls are TRBV20-1 and TRBJ1-1, with a tentative D call TRBD1 (5 bases). The CDR3 runs 14 residues. The germline CDR1 and CDR2 sequences are DFQATT and SNEGSKA (reference sequence). Trimming took off 3 bases at V and 3 bases at J, with 14 bases between the two ends. DNA for the CDR3: TGCAGTGCTAGTGTCAGGGCAGTGGACACTGAAGCTTTCTTT. Encoded protein: CSASVRAVDTEAFF.

This clonotype was observed many times. This rearrangement joins TRBV29-1 to TRBJ2-2; the D is unclear. The CDR3 covers 14 residues. The germline gives CDR1 SQVTM, CDR2 ANQGSEA. Trimming pared 7 bases from V and 0 bases from J, leaving 12 bases between. For the CDR3, the DNA is TGCAGCGCTACCCTCGCTGCGAACACCGGGGAGCTGTTTTTT. Translating gives CSATLAANTGELFF.

Many counts were recorded for this clonotype. In nucleotides, the CDR3 is TGTGCCAGCAGTCTCCTACCAATAAAGGGAGCAAACTCCTACAATGAGCAGTTCTTC. Translating gives CASSLLPIKGANSYNEQFF. The chain is built from TRBV28 and TRBJ2-1; weak D call: TRBD2 (5 bases). V shed 5 bases and J shed 0 bases, with 23 bases lying between them. This CDR3 is built from 19 residues. Germline CDR1 MDHEN, CDR2 SYDVKM.

This clonotype was detected only a few times. The V gene is TRBV7-4, the J gene TRBJ1-5; the D is unclear. V was shortened by 1 base and J by 1 base, with 17 bases between the two germline ends. The CDR3 loop spans 18 amino acids. The germline CDR1 and CDR2 sequences are SGHVT and SQSDAQ. The CDR3 region is CASSLETWETRSNQPQHF. The CDR3 DNA is TGTGCCAGCAGCTTAGAGACCTGGGAAACCCGGAGCAATCAGCCCCAGCATTTT.

J is TRBJ1-5 and V is TRBV2; D gene ambiguous. Germline V gives CDR1 SNHLY, CDR2 FYNNEI. The V end was cut by 6 bases, the J end by 0 bases, with 15 bases between. The CDR3 is 16 amino acids. Here the CDR3 reads CASSGRSDYSNQPQHF. The CDR3 DNA reads TGTGCCAGCAGCGGAAGGTCAGACTATAGCAATCAGCCCCAGCATTTT.

This clonotype appeared a few times. CDR3: CASTPGQGHTEAFF. The DNA for the CDR3 is TGTGCCAGCACCCCTGGACAGGGCCACACTGAAGCTTTCTTT. This chain joins TRBV12-3 or TRBV12-4 and TRBJ1-1, with 8 bases lining up with TRBD1. Losses at the gene ends were 7 bases for V and 3 bases for J; bases not matched to a gene: 7. The CDR3 loop spans 14 amino acids.

The rearrangement joins TRBV12-3 or TRBV12-4 to TRBJ2-1, with 9 bases that match TRBD2. This CDR3 contains 12 residues. The junction had 5 bases not matched to a gene; V was cut back by 1 base and J by 16 bases. The CDR3 bases are TGTGCCAGCAGTTTAGTGGCGGGGGGGCCTTTCTTC. This encodes CASSLVAGGPFF.

The chain employs TRBV10-3 and TRBJ2-1, with D tentatively TRBD2 (5 bases). Trimming removed 8 bases at V and 6 bases at J, with 11 bases between. From germline, CDR1 is ENHRY and CDR2 SYGVKD. The CDR3 length is 12 residues. The DNA of the CDR3 is TGTGCCATCGAGGGATCGAGCAATGAGCAGTTCTTC. Translating gives CAIEGSSNEQFF.

This clonotype was recorded at least ten times. In nucleotides, the CDR3 is TGTGCCAGCAGTGAATCGCAGGGAACTGGAAACACCATATATTTT. It specifies CASSESQGTGNTIYF. The chain recombines TRBV12-3 or TRBV12-4 with TRBJ1-3, with D perhaps TRBD1 (5 bases). The V end was cut by 5 bases, the J end by 2 bases, with 13 bases between. The CDR3 covers 15 residues.

This clonotype was seen repeatedly, ten times or more. The rearrangement uses TRBV4-1 and TRBJ2-7, with a tentative D call TRBD2 (6 bases). This CDR3 contains 17 residues. Germline V gives CDR1 MGHRA, CDR2 YSYEKL. V lost 0 bases, J lost 1 base, and 16 bases lay in between. The CDR3: CASSQDFGVRGSYEQYF. The CDR3 DNA sequence: TGCGCCAGCAGCCAAGATTTCGGAGTGCGGGGTTCCTACGAGCAGTACTTC.

The chain employs TRBV20-1 and TRBJ2-7; 7 bases line up with TRBD2. CDR1 is DFQATT, CDR2 SNEGSKA, per germline (reference sequence). Trimming cost V 0 bases and J 6 bases; bases outside gene matches: 8. This CDR3 is 14 amino acids long. DNA for the CDR3: TGCAGTGCTAGAGATGGGGGGGAGATGGGCGAGCAGTACTTC. Translated, it gives CSARDGGEMGEQYF.

This clonotype was found many times. The chain joins TRBV4-1 to TRBJ1-5; D gene ambiguous. The CDR3 is 15 amino acids. V lost 0 bases, J lost 1 base, and 7 bases lay in between. From germline, CDR1 is MGHRA and CDR2 YSYEKL. CDR3 in amino acids: CASSQEERSNQPQHF. CDR3 bases: TGCGCCAGCAGCCAAGAGGAAAGGAGCAATCAGCCCCAGCATTTT.

The CDR3 DNA follows: TGCGCCAGCAGCTTTCTGACAACGGGGACCTACGAGCAGTACTTC. The encoded protein is CASSFLTTGTYEQYF. The chain is built from TRBV5-1 and TRBJ2-7; D is possibly TRBD2 (5 bases). This CDR3 comprises 15 residues. Between the trimmed V and J ends, which lost 2 bases and 2 bases, there was a span of 14 bases. CDR1 is SGHRS and CDR2 is YFSETQ in the germline V gene.

In its sample, this clonotype was seen many times. J is TRBJ2-2 and V is TRBV4-1; D not certain. Per germline, CDR1 MGHRA and CDR2 YSYEKL. Trimming cost V 0 bases and J 4 bases, with 15 bases left between them. The CDR3 contains 17 residues. This CDR3 is CASSQDGNGLGTGELFF. In nucleotides, the CDR3 is TGCGCCAGCAGCCAAGATGGTAACGGGCTAGGCACCGGGGAGCTGTTTTTT.

This clonotype has only a few counts. The chain joins TRBV7-9 to TRBJ2-2; TRBD2 matches 9 bases. Germline V gene sequence: CDR1 SEHNR, CDR2 FQNEAQ (reference sequence). Trimming cost V 5 bases and J 5 bases; bases outside gene matches: 9. The CDR3 has 16 amino acids. CDR3 sequence (DNA): TGTGCCAGCAGCCAACGAACTAGCGGGTTTACCGGGGAGCTGTTTTTT. Encoded protein: CASSQRTSGFTGELFF.

The chain combines TRBV19 with TRBJ2-2; the match to TRBD2 covers 7 bases. Germline CDR1 and CDR2: LNHDA and SQIVND (reference sequence). Trimming took 0 bases from V and 0 from J; bases not matched to a gene: 1. This CDR3 comprises 16 residues. CDR3 bases: TGTGCCAGTAGTATAGATCTAGCGGCGAACACCGGGGAGCTGTTTTTT. Protein product: CASSIDLAANTGELFF.

This clonotype was found many times. The chain combines TRBV7-2 with TRBJ2-6; weak D call: TRBD1 (6 bases). V gave up 5 bases and J gave up 0 bases, with 11 bases separating them. Germline V gives CDR1 SGHTA, CDR2 FQGNSA. The CDR3 spans 16 residues. CDR3 in DNA: TGTGCCAGCAGCAGGACGACAGGCTCTGGGGCCAACGTCCTGACTTTC. This gives the protein CASSRTTGSGANVLTF.

A few counts support this clonotype. This sequence joins TRBV4-1 and TRBJ1-1; 12 bases fit TRBD1. The CDR3 spans 19 residues. CDR1 is MGHRA and CDR2 is YSYEKL in the germline V gene. V dropped 2 bases and J dropped 1; count of bases not matched to a gene: 11. CDR3 sequence: CASSQNRNLGQGANTEAFF. CDR3 coding DNA: TGCGCCAGCAGCCAAAACCGTAACCTGGGACAGGGGGCGAACACTGAAGCTTTCTTT.

This clonotype was detected only a few times. The V and J genes are TRBV3-1 and TRBJ2-1; TRBD1 matches 7 bases. The V gene end was trimmed by 5 bases and the J gene end by 6 bases; junction bases not matched to a gene: 10. CDR1 is LGHDT and CDR2 is YNNKEL in the germline V gene (reference sequence). The CDR3 length is 15 residues. The CDR3 loop is CASSEGAELRNEQFF. The CDR3 coding sequence is TGTGCCAGCAGCGAGGGGGCGGAGCTCCGCAATGAGCAGTTCTTC.